This T cell receptor beta chain is from a study of regulatory T cells in long-lasting Graves disease. V was trimmed by 6 bases and J by 10 bases, leaving 13 bases between them. The CDR3 length is 11 residues. Germline V lookup: CDR1 MDHEN, CDR2 SYDVKM. General study findings and limits: Persistent Graves' patients showed reduced TCR diversity versus newly diagnosed patients.

Ten or more counts support this clonotype. The antigen is unknown. Time point of the sample: newly diagnosed GD, antithyroid drugs for less than 3 months. RNA extracted from PBMCs served as the sequencing template. Building the TCR beta libraries relied on iRepertoire HTBI primers, and CDR3 regions underwent Arm-PCR. MiXCR, run by TCRdb on the multiplex PCR reads, gives a single entry per CDR3 protein. Among about 540,000 distinct CDR3 sequences listed, approximately 13% were seen once. The data also belong to a second study, concerning T cells in Graves' hyperthyroidism and ophthalmopathy. That study reports: Across 18 months, stable Graves' hyperthyroidism was marked by no progression to ophthalmopathy. RT-PCR in the first round (using the HTBI primer set) targeted the TCR CDR3.

The input for sequencing was peripheral blood mononuclear cells (PBMCs), taken at new diagnosis, from a patient treated with antithyroid drugs. The chain links TRBV28 to TRBJ2-7, with unresolved D. The receptor's source is a man aged 25 to 45 with Graves disease. The CDR3 region is CASRSGPAQYF. The CDR3 region has the DNA TGTGCCAGCAGGTCCGGGCCCGCCCAGTACTTC.